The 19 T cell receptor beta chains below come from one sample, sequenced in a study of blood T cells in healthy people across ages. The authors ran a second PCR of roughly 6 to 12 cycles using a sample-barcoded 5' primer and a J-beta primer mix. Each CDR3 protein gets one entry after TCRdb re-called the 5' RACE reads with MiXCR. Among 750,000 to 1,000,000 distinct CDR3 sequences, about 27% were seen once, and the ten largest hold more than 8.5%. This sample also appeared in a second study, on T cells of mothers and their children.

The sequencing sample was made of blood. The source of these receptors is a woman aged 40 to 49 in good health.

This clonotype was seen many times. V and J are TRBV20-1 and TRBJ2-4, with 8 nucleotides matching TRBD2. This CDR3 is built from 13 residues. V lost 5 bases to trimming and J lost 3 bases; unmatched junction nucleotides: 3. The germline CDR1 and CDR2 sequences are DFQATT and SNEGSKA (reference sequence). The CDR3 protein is CSASAGVKNIQYF. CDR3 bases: TGCAGTGCTTCAGCGGGGGTCAAAAACATTCAGTACTTC.

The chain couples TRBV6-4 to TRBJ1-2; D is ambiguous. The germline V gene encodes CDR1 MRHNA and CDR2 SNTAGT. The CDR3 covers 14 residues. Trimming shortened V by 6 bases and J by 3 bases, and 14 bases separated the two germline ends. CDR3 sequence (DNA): TGTGCCAGCAGCCCCCACGGACGGTACTATGGCTACACCTTC. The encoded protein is CASSPHGRYYGYTF.

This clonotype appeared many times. The CDR3 region has the DNA TGTGCCAGCAGTGAAGCAATAGGGGGCGAGCAGTACTTC. Encoded protein: CASSEAIGGEQYF. V and J are TRBV6-1 and TRBJ2-7, with D possibly matching TRBD1 (6 bases). Trimming removed 0 bases from V and 6 bases from J, with 9 bases in between. The CDR3 is made up of 13 amino acids. Germline V lookup: CDR1 MNHNS, CDR2 SASEGT.

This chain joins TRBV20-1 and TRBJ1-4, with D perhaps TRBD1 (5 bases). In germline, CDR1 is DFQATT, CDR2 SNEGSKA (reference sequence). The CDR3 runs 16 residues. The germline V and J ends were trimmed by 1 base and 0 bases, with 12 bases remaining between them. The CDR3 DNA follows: TGCAGTGCTAGAGTAATGGGACGTACAACTAATGAAAAACTGTTTTTT. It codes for CSARVMGRTTNEKLFF.

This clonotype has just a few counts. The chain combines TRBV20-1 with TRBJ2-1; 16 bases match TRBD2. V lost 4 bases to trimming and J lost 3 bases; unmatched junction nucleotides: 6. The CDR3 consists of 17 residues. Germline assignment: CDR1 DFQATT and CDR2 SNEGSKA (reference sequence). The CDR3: CSAIPGLAGGVYNEQFF. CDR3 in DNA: TGCAGTGCTATCCCGGGACTAGCGGGGGGGGTCTACAATGAGCAGTTCTTC.

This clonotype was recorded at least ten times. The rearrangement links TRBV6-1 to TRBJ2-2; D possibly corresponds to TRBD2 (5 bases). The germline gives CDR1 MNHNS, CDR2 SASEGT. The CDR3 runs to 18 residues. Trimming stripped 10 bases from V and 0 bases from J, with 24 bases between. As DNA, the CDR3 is TGTGCCACTACAAAAAATTATCCTACCGGGACGAACACCGGGGAGCTGTTTTTT. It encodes CATTKNYPTGTNTGELFF.

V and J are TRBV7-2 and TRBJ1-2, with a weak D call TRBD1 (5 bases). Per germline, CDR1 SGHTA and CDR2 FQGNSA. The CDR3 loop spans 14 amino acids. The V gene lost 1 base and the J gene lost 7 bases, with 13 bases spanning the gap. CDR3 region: CASSLVGTDFGYTF. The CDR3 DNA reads TGTGCCAGCAGCTTAGTAGGGACGGACTTTGGCTACACCTTC.

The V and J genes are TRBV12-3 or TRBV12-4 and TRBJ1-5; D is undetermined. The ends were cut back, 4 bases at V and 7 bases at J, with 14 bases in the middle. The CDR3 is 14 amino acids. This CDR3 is CASSSGRPRQPQHF. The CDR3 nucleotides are TGTGCCAGCAGTTCCGGTAGACCTAGGCAGCCCCAGCATTTT.

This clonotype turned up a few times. The CDR3 nucleotides are TGCGCCAGCAGCACAACTAGCGGCAGCACAGATACGCAGTATTTT. Residues: CASSTTSGSTDTQYF. The gene calls are TRBV5-1 and TRBJ2-3; 8 nucleotides line up with TRBD2. Trimming at V came to 4 bases and at J to 0 bases, leaving 4 bases not matched to a gene. The germline gives CDR1 SGHRS, CDR2 YFSETQ. The length of the CDR3 is 15 residues.

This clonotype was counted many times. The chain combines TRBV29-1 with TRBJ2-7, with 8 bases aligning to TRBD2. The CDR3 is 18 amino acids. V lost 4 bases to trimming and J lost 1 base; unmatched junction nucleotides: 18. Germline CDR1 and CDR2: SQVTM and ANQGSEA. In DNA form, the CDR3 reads TGCAGCGTTGTACGGCGGGGGGTGAGGGGTGGTCTTTCCTACGAGCAGTACTTC. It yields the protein CSVVRRGVRGGLSYEQYF.

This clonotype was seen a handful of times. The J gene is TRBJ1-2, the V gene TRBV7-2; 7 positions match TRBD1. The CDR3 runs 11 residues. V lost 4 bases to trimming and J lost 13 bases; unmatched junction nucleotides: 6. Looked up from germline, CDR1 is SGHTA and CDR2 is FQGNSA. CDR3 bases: TGTGCCAGCAGCTCCGGGACAGTCTCCACCTTC. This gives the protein CASSSGTVSTF.

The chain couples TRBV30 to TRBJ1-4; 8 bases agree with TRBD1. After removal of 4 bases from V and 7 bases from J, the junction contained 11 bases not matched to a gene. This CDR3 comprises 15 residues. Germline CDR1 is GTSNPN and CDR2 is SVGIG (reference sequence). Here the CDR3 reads CAWTRGQGRGEKLFF. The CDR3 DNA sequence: TGTGCCTGGACTAGAGGACAGGGCCGGGGTGAAAAACTGTTTTTT.

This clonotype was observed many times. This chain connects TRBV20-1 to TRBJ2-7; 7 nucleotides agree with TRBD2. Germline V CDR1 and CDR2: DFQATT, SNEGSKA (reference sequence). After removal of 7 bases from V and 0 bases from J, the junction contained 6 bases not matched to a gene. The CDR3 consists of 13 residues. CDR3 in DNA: TGCAGTGGCGGGACTACCAACTCCTACGAGCAGTACTTC. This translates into CSGGTTNSYEQYF.

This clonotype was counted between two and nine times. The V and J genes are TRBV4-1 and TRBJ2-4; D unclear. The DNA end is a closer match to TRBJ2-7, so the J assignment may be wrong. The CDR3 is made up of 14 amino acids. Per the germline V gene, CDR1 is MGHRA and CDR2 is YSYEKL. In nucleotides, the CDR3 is TGCGCCAGCAGCCAAGTGATCGGTACCTACGAGCAGTACTTC. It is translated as CASSQVIGTYEQYF.

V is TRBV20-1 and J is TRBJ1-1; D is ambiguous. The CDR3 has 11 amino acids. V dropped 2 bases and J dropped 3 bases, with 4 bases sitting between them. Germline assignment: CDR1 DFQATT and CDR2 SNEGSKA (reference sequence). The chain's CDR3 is CSARYDTEAFF. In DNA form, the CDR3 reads TGCAGTGCTAGATATGACACTGAAGCTTTCTTT.

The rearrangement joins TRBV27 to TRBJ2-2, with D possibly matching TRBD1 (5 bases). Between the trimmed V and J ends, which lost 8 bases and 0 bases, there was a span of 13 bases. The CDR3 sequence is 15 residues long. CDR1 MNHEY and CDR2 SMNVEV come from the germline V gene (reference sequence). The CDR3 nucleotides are TGTGCCAGCGGTAGTGGACAATCGAACACCGGGGAGCTGTTTTTT. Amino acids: CASGSGQSNTGELFF.

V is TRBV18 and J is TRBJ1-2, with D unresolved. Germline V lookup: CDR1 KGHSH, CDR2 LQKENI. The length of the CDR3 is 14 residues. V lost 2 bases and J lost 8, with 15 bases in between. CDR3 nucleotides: TGTGCCAGCTCACCAACGGGAGCAATCTCGGGCTACACCTTC. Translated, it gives CASSPTGAISGYTF.

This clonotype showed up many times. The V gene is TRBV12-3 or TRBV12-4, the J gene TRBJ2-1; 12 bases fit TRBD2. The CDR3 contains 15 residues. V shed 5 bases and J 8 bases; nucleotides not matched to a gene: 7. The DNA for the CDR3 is TGTGCCAGCAGTCCCCGGACTAGCGGGGCATATGAGCAGTTCTTC. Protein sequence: CASSPRTSGAYEQFF.

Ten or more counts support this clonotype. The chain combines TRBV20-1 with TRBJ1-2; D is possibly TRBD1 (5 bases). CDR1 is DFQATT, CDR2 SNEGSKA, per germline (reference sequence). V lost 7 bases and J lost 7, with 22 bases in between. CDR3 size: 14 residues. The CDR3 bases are TGCAGTGGGGGCAGCAACACAGTCAATATTGGCTACACCTTC. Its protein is CSGGSNTVNIGYTF.